A single sample gave rise to the 30 T cell receptor beta chains below, sequenced in a study of cytomegalovirus exposure and HLA in healthy donors. The PCR used 60 Vbeta and 13 Jbeta primers. The data were produced by immunoSEQ multiplex PCR, yet TCRdb's version contains in-frame clones alone and is incomplete. Reported are 150,000 to 200,000 clones; the ten largest clones contain about 6.8%. Sequenced input: PBMCs. The receptors shown here come from a man aged 30 to 39 in good health and CMV-seronegative.

The J gene is TRBJ1-3, the V gene TRBV2; D possibly corresponds to TRBD1 (6 bases). The V and J ends lost 2 bases and 4 bases respectively, with 9 bases between them. Germline V gene lookup returns CDR1 SNHLY and CDR2 FYNNEI. This CDR3 comprises 14 residues. This CDR3 is CASSELDSGNTIYF. The CDR3 DNA reads as TGTGCCAGCAGTGAATTGGACAGCGGAAACACCATATATTTT.

The chain carries TRBV10-3 and TRBJ1-4, with D unclear. This CDR3 region has 14 residues. Trimming removed 4 bases from V and 4 bases from J, with 10 bases in between. The germline V gene encodes CDR1 ENHRY and CDR2 SYGVKD. The CDR3 loop reads CAISAAGNNEKLFF. Here the CDR3 DNA reads TGTGCCATCAGTGCGGCAGGCAATAATGAAAAACTGTTTTTT.

The V and J genes are TRBV7-9 and TRBJ1-1, with D hard to call. CDR3 length: 14 amino acids. Between the trimmed V and J ends, which lost 5 bases and 1 base, there was a span of 11 bases. Germline CDR1 is SEHNR and CDR2 is FQNEAQ (reference sequence). The CDR3 protein is CASSAGRENTEAFF. Written as DNA, the CDR3 is TGTGCCAGCAGCGCGGGGAGGGAGAACACTGAAGCTTTCTTT.

The chain uses TRBV7-8 and TRBJ2-7; possible D gene TRBD1, 6 bases. The CDR3 runs to 15 residues. CDR1 is SGHVS and CDR2 is FQNEAQ in the germline V gene. The V gene lost 1 base and the J gene lost 3 bases, with 13 bases spanning the gap. The chain's CDR3 is CASSLDLSGDYEQYF. CDR3 sequence (DNA): TGTGCCAGCAGCTTAGATTTGTCAGGGGACTACGAGCAGTACTTC. The whole variable domain, remainder taken from reference TRBV7-8 and TRBJ2-7, is GAGVSQSPRYKVAKRGQDVALRCDPISGHVSLFWYQQALGQGPEFLTYFQNEAQLDKSGLPSDRFFAERPEGSVSTLKIQRTQQEDSAVYLCASSLDLSGDYEQYFGPGTRLTVT.

The V and J genes are TRBV4-2 and TRBJ2-1, with D possibly TRBD2 on 6 matching bases. The V and J ends lost 5 bases and 1 base respectively, with 15 bases between them. Germline V lookup: CDR1 LGHNA, CDR2 YNFKEQ. The CDR3 spans 16 residues. CDR3 nucleotide sequence: TGTGCCAGCAGCGCACCTAGCGATCTTTCCTACAATGAGCAGTTCTTC. As protein: CASSAPSDLSYNEQFF.

J is TRBJ2-7 and V is TRBV19; TRBD1 matches at 9 bases. V gave up 5 bases and J gave up 6 bases; unmatched junction bases: 11. This CDR3 spans 15 amino acids. From germline, CDR1 is LNHDA and CDR2 SQIVND (reference sequence). The CDR3 sequence: CASSPGDRGEGEQYF. CDR3 nucleotides: TGTGCCAGTAGTCCGGGAGACAGGGGGGAGGGCGAGCAGTACTTC.

The chain uses TRBV2 and TRBJ2-7; TRBD1 agrees at 8 bases. The CDR3 totals 15 residues. Trimming cost V 5 bases and J 5 bases; bases outside gene matches: 11. Germline V gene sequence: CDR1 SNHLY, CDR2 FYNNEI. The CDR3 DNA sequence: TGTGCCAGCAGTTTCAACACAGGGGGGCGGCACGAGCAGTACTTC. Its translation: CASSFNTGGRHEQYF.

The chain carries TRBV2 and TRBJ1-6, with 7 bases identical to TRBD1. V dropped 8 bases and J dropped 7; count of bases not matched to a gene: 11. Germline CDR1 reads SNHLY; CDR2 reads FYNNEI. CDR3 length: 15 residues. The CDR3 DNA is TGTGCCAGCTCGGGTGTTGCCAGGGGGAATTCACCCCTCCACTTT. Amino acid sequence: CASSGVARGNSPLHF.

With regard to this clone: The junction and the germline gene differ at one end; a read error may be behind it. The chain combines TRBV4-2 with TRBJ2-2; 9 bases align to TRBD1. The CDR3 is 15 residues long. Germline V gene sequence: CDR1 LGHNA, CDR2 YNFKEQ. The CDR3 loop reads CVSSQETGGTGELFF. CDR3 nucleotides: TGTGTCAGCAGCCAAGAGACAGGGGGCACCGGGGAGCTGTTTTTT.

The chain links TRBV18 to TRBJ1-1; TRBD1 aligns across 8 bases. Germline V lookup: CDR1 KGHSH, CDR2 LQKENI. The CDR3 totals 17 residues. Trimming took 0 bases from V and 2 from J; bases not matched to a gene: 8. CDR3 region: CASSPPGRGLRNTEAFF. In DNA form, the CDR3 reads TGTGCCAGCTCACCACCCGGCAGGGGGCTTCGTAACACTGAAGCTTTCTTT.

The genes are TRBV30 and TRBJ1-1; possibly TRBD1 for D (5 bases). Germline V gene sequence: CDR1 GTSNPN, CDR2 SVGIG (reference sequence). The CDR3 is 13 residues long. The germline V and J ends were trimmed by 5 bases and 0 bases, with 10 bases remaining between them. The CDR3 sequence: CAWSRDLNTEAFF. CDR3 coding DNA: TGTGCCTGGTCCCGGGACTTGAACACTGAAGCTTTCTTT.

The J gene is TRBJ1-1, the V gene TRBV2, with TRBD1 as a possible D gene (6 bases). Germline assignment: CDR1 SNHLY and CDR2 FYNNEI. Trimming took off 3 bases at V and 3 bases at J, with 14 bases between the two ends. The CDR3 is 15 residues long. The CDR3 bases are TGTGCCAGCAGTGAGGGGACACGTCGAGACACTGAAGCTTTCTTT. Protein: CASSEGTRRDTEAFF.

The chain has TRBV5-1 and TRBJ1-1, with 12 bases that match TRBD1. The trim removed 6 bases at V and 0 bases at J, leaving 3 bases unmatched. The V gene's germline CDR1 is SGHRS and CDR2 YFSETQ. The length of the CDR3 is 15 residues. The CDR3 here is CASKGQGAMNTEAFF. CDR3 in DNA: TGCGCCAGCAAGGGACAGGGGGCGATGAACACTGAAGCTTTCTTT.

The chain links TRBV10-3 to TRBJ1-6, with 10 positions matching TRBD1. Per the germline V gene, CDR1 is ENHRY and CDR2 is SYGVKD. The CDR3 spans 16 residues. The trim removed 5 bases at V and 5 bases at J, leaving 6 bases unmatched. CDR3 sequence (DNA): TGTGCCATCAGTACGGGACAGGGGACCGATAATTCACCCCTCCACTTT. It encodes CAISTGQGTDNSPLHF.

The genes are TRBV5-1 and TRBJ1-1; 9 bases fit TRBD1. J was trimmed by 2 bases and V by 0 bases; bases with no gene match: 8. In germline, CDR1 is SGHRS, CDR2 YFSETQ. CDR3 size: 17 residues. For the CDR3, the DNA is TGCGCCAGCAGCTTGGGGCCGGGACAGGGCTTTAACACTGAAGCTTTCTTT. Its translation is CASSLGPGQGFNTEAFF.

CDR3 in amino acids: CSVGTSGRIHEQYF. CDR3 bases: TGCAGCGTTGGGACTAGCGGGAGGATCCACGAGCAGTACTTC. The rearrangement uses TRBV29-1 and TRBJ2-7; 14 bases line up with TRBD2. The CDR3 length is 14 residues. Germline V gene sequence: CDR1 SQVTM, CDR2 ANQGSEA. The V gene end was trimmed by 4 bases and the J gene end by 5 bases; junction bases not matched to a gene: 4.

The chain employs TRBV7-6 and TRBJ1-1; D is possibly TRBD1 (6 bases). The CDR3 loop spans 16 amino acids. Germline lookup yields CDR1 SGHVS and CDR2 FNYEAQ. V lost 5 bases to trimming and J lost 0 bases, with 16 bases between them. The CDR3 coding sequence is TGTGCCAGCAGCCAAGAGGCAGGGGTCATGAACACTGAAGCTTTCTTT. This codes for CASSQEAGVMNTEAFF.

The rearrangement uses TRBV5-1 and TRBJ1-2; 7 bases are shared with TRBD1. This CDR3 region has 18 residues. Germline CDR1 SGHRS, CDR2 YFSETQ. After removal of 4 bases from V and 4 bases from J, the junction contained 19 bases not matched to a gene. The CDR3 DNA reads TGCGCCAGCAGCCCGACCGGGACAGCTTACGGATTAGGCTATGGCTACACCTTC. Its protein is CASSPTGTAYGLGYGYTF.

The chain uses TRBV27 and TRBJ2-7, with 10 bases lining up with TRBD1. Germline V gene sequence: CDR1 MNHEY, CDR2 SMNVEV (reference sequence). Trimming took 6 bases from V and 1 from J; bases not matched to a gene: 12. The CDR3 length is 17 residues. In nucleotides, the CDR3 is TGTGCCAGCAGAAGACCCCCCGGGACAGGGGCTTCCTACGAGCAGTACTTC. Translating it yields CASRRPPGTGASYEQYF.

This chain connects TRBV6-5 to TRBJ2-7, with D maybe TRBD1 (6 bases). CDR3 size: 16 residues. Deletions cut 0 bases from V and 0 bases from J, with 12 bases between. The germline V gene encodes CDR1 MNHEY and CDR2 SVGAGI. CDR3 in amino acids: CASSYSVGGSSYEQYF. CDR3 coding DNA: TGTGCCAGCAGTTACTCGGTAGGGGGTAGCTCCTACGAGCAGTACTTC.

The chain carries TRBV9 and TRBJ1-2, with 10 bases matching TRBD1. The V gene end was trimmed by 0 bases and the J gene end by 5 bases; junction bases not matched to a gene: 1. This CDR3 contains 14 residues. Germline CDR1 SGDLS, CDR2 YYNGEE. Here the CDR3 DNA reads TGTGCCAGCAGCGTAGGGACAGGGGGGTATGGCTACACCTTC. Encoded protein: CASSVGTGGYGYTF. The variable domain in full, with the rest retrieved from reference TRBV9 and TRBJ1-2, is DSGVTQTPKHLITATGQRVTLRCSPRSGDLSVYWYQQSLDQGLQFLIQYYNGEERAKGNILERFSAQQFPDLHSELNLSSLELGDSALYFCASSVGTGGYGYTFGSGTRLTVV.

The chain employs TRBV2 and TRBJ2-5, with D perhaps matching TRBD1 (6 bases). Germline V gene sequence: CDR1 SNHLY, CDR2 FYNNEI. The CDR3 loop spans 13 amino acids. With 6 bases removed from V and 7 bases from J, the gap between germline ends came to 15 bases. In nucleotides, the CDR3 is TGTGCCAGCAGCCGAGGACAGCAGACGACCCAGTACTTC. It specifies CASSRGQQTTQYF.

The rearrangement joins TRBV30 to TRBJ2-7; TRBD1 aligns across 7 bases. This CDR3 comprises 14 residues. J lost 2 bases, V lost 2 bases, and 6 bases had no gene match. The germline gives CDR1 GTSNPN, CDR2 SVGIG (reference sequence). CDR3 nucleotides: TGTGCCTGGAGTATCTCAGGGGGAACCTACGAGCAGTACTTC. This translates into CAWSISGGTYEQYF.

The V gene is TRBV27, the J gene TRBJ1-2, with TRBD1 matching 8 bases. Germline CDR1 MNHEY, CDR2 SMNVEV (reference sequence). The ends lost 8 bases at V and 8 bases at J; junction bases unmatched: 7. This CDR3 is built from 12 residues. CDR3 DNA: TGTGCCAGCGCCCAGACAGGGGCCGGCTACACCTTC. The encoded protein is CASAQTGAGYTF.

The rearrangement joins TRBV7-9 to TRBJ2-3, with TRBD2 as a possible D gene (5 bases). The CDR3 covers 14 residues. V lost 5 bases, J lost 6 bases, and 15 bases lay in between. Germline lookup yields CDR1 SEHNR and CDR2 FQNEAQ (reference sequence). CDR3 loop: CASSAESPGDTQYF. The CDR3 DNA reads TGTGCCAGCAGCGCCGAGAGTCCGGGGGATACGCAGTATTTT.

Worth noting for this clone: Distinct nucleotide sequences in the sample also encode this CDR3. The gene calls are TRBV28 and TRBJ1-4, with TRBD1 as a possible D gene (6 bases). The CDR3 spans 14 residues. CDR1 MDHEN and CDR2 SYDVKM come from the germline V gene. The V and J ends lost 7 bases and 0 bases respectively, with 9 bases between them. CDR3 protein: CASKGGATNEKLFF. Here the CDR3 DNA reads TGTGCCAGCAAAGGGGGTGCAACTAATGAAAAACTGTTTTTT.

The rearrangement uses TRBV30 and TRBJ1-1, with a weak D call TRBD1 (6 bases). V gave up 1 base and J gave up 0 bases, with 15 bases separating them. The CDR3 is made up of 16 amino acids. Germline CDR1 GTSNPN, CDR2 SVGIG (reference sequence). CDR3 loop: CAWSASRTDMNTEAFF. In DNA, the CDR3 is TGTGCCTGGAGTGCTTCACGGACAGACATGAACACTGAAGCTTTCTTT.

The V and J genes are TRBV11-3 and TRBJ2-7, with TRBD2 identical over 8 bases. Per the germline V gene, CDR1 is SGHNT and CDR2 is YENEEA. Trimming cost V 6 bases and J 2 bases; bases outside gene matches: 9. CDR3 length equals 15 residues. The CDR3: CASSSSGSSPYEQYF. CDR3 nucleotides: TGTGCCAGCAGTTCGAGCGGGAGTTCCCCCTACGAGCAGTACTTC.

The chain recombines TRBV19 with TRBJ2-7; maybe TRBD1 (6 bases). This CDR3 spans 16 amino acids. The ends were cut back, 5 bases at V and 4 bases at J, with 21 bases in the middle. Looked up from germline, CDR1 is LNHDA and CDR2 is SQIVND (reference sequence). The CDR3 DNA reads TGTGCCAGTAGTCAGGGTTTGGGACACCAAATTTACGAGCAGTACTTC. It is translated as CASSQGLGHQIYEQYF.

This rearrangement joins TRBV25-1 to TRBJ2-1; 10 nucleotides line up with TRBD2. This CDR3 region has 15 residues. Germline values: CDR1 MGHDK, CDR2 SYGVNS. Trimming removed 2 bases from V and 5 bases from J; junction bases left unmatched: 3. Here the CDR3 reads CASSESGRADNEQFF. CDR3 nucleotide sequence: TGTGCCAGCAGTGAAAGCGGGAGGGCCGACAATGAGCAGTTCTTC.